The 9 T cell receptor beta chains below were found in one sample sequenced in a study of T cell repertoires in cytomegalovirus infection. TCRdb reprocessed the reads via MiXCR and lists one record per CDR3 protein. The sample shows about 490,000 distinct CDR3 sequences, around a quarter of them seen only once. Sequencing was carried out using PBMCs. The receptor set was obtained from a human donor in good health (CMV status not recorded). Some clones in this sample may be carry-over from other donors' samples.

The chain employs TRBV12-3 or TRBV12-4 and TRBJ2-1; 8 bases line up with TRBD1. The CDR3 sequence is 14 residues long. The V segment lost 4 bases and the J segment 8 bases; nucleotides outside the gene matches: 7. CDR3 amino acids: CASSSGGAIHEQFF. CDR3 nucleotide sequence: TGTGCCAGCAGTTCAGGGGGCGCGATCCATGAGCAGTTCTTC.

In this sample, this clonotype turned up many times. The V gene is TRBV7-6, the J gene TRBJ2-5; possibly TRBD1 for D (6 bases). Per the germline V gene, CDR1 is SGHVS and CDR2 is FNYEAQ. The V and J ends lost 2 bases and 2 bases respectively, with 12 bases between them. CDR3 length: 15 residues. The CDR3 loop reads CASSLRLGQQETQYF. CDR3 DNA sequence: TGTGCCAGCAGCTTACGGCTAGGACAGCAAGAGACCCAGTACTTC.

This clonotype was counted between two and nine times. V and J are TRBV28 and TRBJ1-2; D gene ambiguous. Germline-derived CDR1 and CDR2 are MDHEN and SYDVKM. The CDR3 contains 15 residues. The germline V and J ends were trimmed by 4 bases and 3 bases, with 15 bases remaining between them. The CDR3 DNA is TGTGCCAGCAGTTCGCGTCCTAAAACGGACTATGGCTACACCTTC. It specifies CASSSRPKTDYGYTF.

J is TRBJ2-3 and V is TRBV7-2; TRBD1 aligns across 7 bases. Germline CDR1 reads SGHTA; CDR2 reads FQGNSA. The CDR3 is made up of 15 amino acids. V gave up 6 bases and J gave up 7 bases; unmatched junction bases: 13. The CDR3 protein is CASSTGTASRNTQYF. The CDR3 DNA follows: TGTGCCAGCAGTACCGGGACAGCTAGCAGAAATACGCAGTATTTT. The full variable domain, with the rest looked up from reference TRBV7-2 and TRBJ2-3, is GAGVSQSPSNKVTEKGKDVELRCDPISGHTALYWYRQSLGQGLEFLIYFQGNSAPDKSGLPSDRFSAERTGGSVSTLTIQRTQQEDSAVYLCASSTGTASRNTQYFGPGTRLTVL.

The J gene is TRBJ2-1, the V gene TRBV27, with 7 bases identical to TRBD1. The CDR3 runs to 14 residues. Germline V gene sequence: CDR1 MNHEY, CDR2 SMNVEV (reference sequence). Trimming removed 2 bases from V and 6 bases from J; junction bases left unmatched: 4. CDR3 loop: CASSLGTVGNEQFF. The CDR3, as DNA: TGTGCCAGCAGTTTAGGGACAGTCGGCAATGAGCAGTTCTTC.

This clonotype has a handful of counts. V is TRBV20-1 and J is TRBJ2-1; 7 nucleotides agree with TRBD1. Germline CDR1 reads DFQATT; CDR2 reads SNEGSKA (reference sequence). V was clipped by 4 bases and J by 2 bases; unmatched bases: 5. CDR3 length: 14 amino acids. CDR3 sequence reads: CSATTGMPYNEQFF. The CDR3 DNA follows: TGCAGTGCTACGACAGGGATGCCCTACAATGAGCAGTTCTTC.

J is TRBJ2-5 and V is TRBV28, with 8 bases lining up with TRBD1. With 4 bases clipped from V and 5 bases from J, the junction kept 6 bases outside the gene matches. Germline assignment: CDR1 MDHEN and CDR2 SYDVKM. This CDR3 is 14 amino acids long. In DNA, the CDR3 is TGTGCCAGCAGTTACCCAGGGGGCGGTGAGACCCAGTACTTC. Translation: CASSYPGGGETQYF.

J is TRBJ2-3 and V is TRBV11-3; 8 bases are a match to TRBD2. The J segment lost 4 bases and the V segment lost 3 bases, leaving 18 bases of the junction unmatched. Germline V lookup: CDR1 SGHNT, CDR2 YENEEA. The CDR3 is 19 residues long. In nucleotides, the CDR3 is TGTGCCAGCAGCTTCCTAACTGGCCGCCGGGAGGGCCATGCAGATACGCAGTATTTT. This encodes CASSFLTGRREGHADTQYF.

This clonotype was seen a handful of times. This chain connects TRBV29-1 to TRBJ1-2; the match to TRBD1 covers 9 bases. This CDR3 region has 12 residues. Looked up from germline, CDR1 is SQVTM and CDR2 is ANQGSEA. Trimming took 4 bases from V and 9 from J; bases not matched to a gene: 6. Here the CDR3 reads CSVAGQGKSYTF. The CDR3 bases are TGCAGCGTTGCAGGACAGGGGAAAAGCTACACCTTC.